Each of the 15 T cell receptor beta chains below was sequenced from the same sample in a study of T cell responses to AZD1222 COVID-19 vaccine. Only in-frame clones appear in the TCRdb table, and some are missing; sequencing was by immunoSEQ multiplex PCR. This listing includes about 140,000 clones. Sequenced input: peripheral blood. The receptors were gathered from an adult in good health.

The chain couples TRBV19 to TRBJ2-3; 7 bases agree with TRBD2. The V gene's germline CDR1 is LNHDA and CDR2 SQIVND (reference sequence). The ends lost 3 bases at V and 1 base at J; junction bases unmatched: 4. CDR3 length: 15 amino acids. The CDR3 bases are TGTGCCAGTAGTATCGGGGACTACCGCACAGATACGCAGTATTTT. Its translation is CASSIGDYRTDTQYF.

CDR3 residues: CASSYSGGEQFF. The CDR3 DNA sequence: TGTGCCAGCAGTTACTCGGGGGGTGAGCAGTTCTTC. V gene TRBV6-5 combines with J gene TRBJ2-1; the D gene is possibly TRBD2 (6 bases). In germline, CDR1 is MNHEY, CDR2 SVGAGI. V dropped 0 bases and J dropped 9 bases, with 6 bases sitting between them. This CDR3 is built from 12 residues.

CDR3 sequence reads: CSVGGKGANTEAFF. CDR3 bases: TGCAGCGTTGGGGGGAAAGGGGCGAACACTGAAGCTTTCTTT. The rearrangement joins TRBV29-1 to TRBJ1-1; the D gene is possibly TRBD1 (5 bases). Germline CDR1 SQVTM, CDR2 ANQGSEA. The V end lost 4 bases, the J end lost 1 base, and 13 bases lay between the germline ends. This CDR3 has 14 residues.

V usage is TRBV19 and J usage is TRBJ1-3; D is unclear. V shed 8 bases and J shed 0 bases, with 8 bases lying between them. The germline gives CDR1 LNHDA, CDR2 SQIVND (reference sequence). The CDR3 length is 13 residues. The CDR3, as DNA: TGTGCCAGTCAACAGTACTCTGGAAACACCATATATTTT. Encoded protein: CASQQYSGNTIYF. Using reference TRBV19 and TRBJ1-3 for the parts outside the CDR3, the full variable domain is DGGITQSPKYLFRKEGQNVTLSCEQNLNHDAMYWYRQDPGQGLRLIYYSQIVNDFQKGDIAEGYSVSREKKESFPLTVTSAQKNPTAFYLCASQQYSGNTIYFGEGSWLTVV.

The chain combines TRBV4-1 with TRBJ2-7; D is perhaps TRBD1 (7 bases). The CDR3 runs to 18 residues. Looked up from germline, CDR1 is MGHRA and CDR2 is YSYEKL. Trimming took 1 base from V and 0 from J, leaving 19 bases between them. CDR3 residues: CASSQVSEAGGSSYEQYF. In nucleotides, the CDR3 is TGCGCCAGCAGCCAAGTCAGTGAGGCAGGGGGGAGCTCCTACGAGCAGTACTTC.

V gene TRBV28 combines with J gene TRBJ1-5, with D maybe TRBD1 (5 bases). Per the germline V gene, CDR1 is MDHEN and CDR2 is SYDVKM. Trimming removed 3 bases from V and 5 bases from J, with 11 bases in between. The CDR3 has 14 amino acids. CDR3 residues: CASSLVVGDQPQHF. Written as DNA, the CDR3 is TGTGCCAGCAGTTTGGTCGTAGGGGATCAGCCCCAGCATTTT.

The gene calls are TRBV5-1 and TRBJ2-1; TRBD2 agrees at 7 bases. J gave up 0 bases and V 1 base, and 10 bases lay outside the gene matches. This CDR3 has 18 residues. Per the germline V gene, CDR1 is SGHRS and CDR2 is YFSETQ. CDR3 coding DNA: TGCGCCAGCAGCTTGTCTTCTAGCGGTGGTAGCTCCTACAATGAGCAGTTCTTC. As protein: CASSLSSSGGSSYNEQFF.

The gene calls are TRBV5-8 and TRBJ1-1; D perhaps matches TRBD1 (5 bases). V was clipped by 6 bases and J by 0 bases, with 15 bases between them. The CDR3 runs 15 residues. Germline V gene data show CDR1 as SGHTS and CDR2 as YDEGEE. Here the CDR3 DNA reads TGTGCCAGCACCGAACCCGGGACGGTGAACACTGAAGCTTTCTTT. Translated, it gives CASTEPGTVNTEAFF.

The chain combines TRBV7-2 with TRBJ1-6, with D uncertain. This CDR3 spans 14 amino acids. Looked up from germline, CDR1 is SGHTA and CDR2 is FQGNSA. Trimming removed 3 bases from V and 8 bases from J, with 11 bases in between. In DNA form, the CDR3 reads TGTGCCAGCAGCTTTTCTGAAAATGATTCACCCCTCCACTTT. This translates into CASSFSENDSPLHF.

J is TRBJ2-7 and V is TRBV28, with 8 bases matching TRBD2. Losses at the gene ends were 5 bases for V and 0 bases for J; bases not matched to a gene: 6. The CDR3 length is 15 residues. The germline CDR1 and CDR2 sequences are MDHEN and SYDVKM. CDR3 in DNA: TGTGCCAGCAGTGAGAGCGGGGGAAACTCCTACGAGCAGTACTTC. Its translation: CASSESGGNSYEQYF.

The chain has TRBV7-6 and TRBJ2-7; D possibly uses TRBD1 or TRBD2 (5 bases each). The V end was cut by 5 bases, the J end by 5 bases, with 16 bases between. There are 14 residues in the CDR3. CDR1 and CDR2 from the germline V gene are SGHVS and FNYEAQ. The CDR3 is CASSRYGTDDEQYF. Written as DNA, the CDR3 is TGTGCCAGCAGCCGCTACGGGACGGACGACGAGCAGTACTTC.

This sequence joins TRBV6-5 and TRBJ1-3; the D is unclear. The CDR3 extends over 14 amino acids. V lost 8 bases and J lost 0, with 11 bases in between. CDR1 MNHEY and CDR2 SVGAGI come from the germline V gene. The CDR3 here is CASDRPFSGNTIYF. CDR3 DNA sequence: TGTGCCAGCGATCGACCGTTCTCTGGAAACACCATATATTTT.

The chain recombines TRBV4-1 with TRBJ2-2, with D uncertain. The CDR3 is made up of 12 amino acids. Germline assignment: CDR1 MGHRA and CDR2 YSYEKL. V was cut by 3 bases and J by 6 bases, with 5 bases left in between. The DNA for the CDR3 is TGCGCCAGCAGCCAGGGGTCCGGGGAGCTGTTTTTT. Protein sequence: CASSQGSGELFF.

The chain carries TRBV19 and TRBJ1-3; 7 nucleotides line up with TRBD1. Germline trimming cut 3 bases from V and 0 bases from J; bases unmatched to any gene: 8. In germline, CDR1 is LNHDA, CDR2 SQIVND (reference sequence). CDR3 length: 17 amino acids. This CDR3 is CASSIVGGPHSGNTIYF. DNA of the CDR3: TGTGCCAGTAGTATTGTAGGGGGCCCCCACTCTGGAAACACCATATATTTT.

The V gene is TRBV2, the J gene TRBJ1-1; D unclear. With 7 bases removed from V and 1 base from J, the gap between germline ends came to 10 bases. Germline CDR1 SNHLY, CDR2 FYNNEI. This CDR3 has 13 residues. The CDR3 protein is CASTETANTEAFF. In DNA, the CDR3 is TGTGCCAGCACTGAGACCGCGAACACTGAAGCTTTCTTT.